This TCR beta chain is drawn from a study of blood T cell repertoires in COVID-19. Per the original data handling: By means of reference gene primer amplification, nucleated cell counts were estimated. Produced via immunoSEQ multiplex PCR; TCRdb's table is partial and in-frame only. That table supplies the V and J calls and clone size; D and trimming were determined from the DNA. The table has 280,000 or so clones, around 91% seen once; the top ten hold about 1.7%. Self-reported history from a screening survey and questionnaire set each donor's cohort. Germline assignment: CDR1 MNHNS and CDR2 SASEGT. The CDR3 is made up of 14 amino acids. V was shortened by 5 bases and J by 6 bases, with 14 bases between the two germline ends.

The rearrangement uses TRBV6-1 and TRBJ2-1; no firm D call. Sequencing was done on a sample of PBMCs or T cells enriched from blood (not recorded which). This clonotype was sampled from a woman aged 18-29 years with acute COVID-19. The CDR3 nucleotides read TGTGCCAGCAGTTCAAATGCGGAGATCAATGAGCAGTTCTTC. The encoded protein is CASSSNAEINEQFF.